This T cell receptor beta chain was identified in a study of shared clonotypes between healthy human individuals (dated by TCRdb to 2018 to 2020). As for the study more broadly: The cohort included three men and a couple of women between 18 and 49 years of age. Between about 0.85 and 9.5 billion PBMCs per donor were obtained by leukapheresis. To estimate repertoire size and how much clonotypes are shared between individuals, the study performed deep sequencing of blood TCR repertoires from 4 to 6 healthy adults. For each donor, CD4 naive and CD4 memory were each given three plates, CD8 naive was given two plates, and CD8 memory was given one plate. To increase sequencing depth and limit assay-specific biases, different laboratories used diverse techniques to prepare libraries and sequence TCR repertoires. Here is what the overall study found, with its caveats: Because the study included a small number of donors, the genetic and exposure-history diversity represented was limited. Higher generation probabilities were observed for clonotypes shared by all four sorted-subset donors than for non-shared clonotypes. Sampling was restricted to blood, and TCR repertoires in tissues likely differ from the TCR repertoires found in blood. Pairwise subsampling led to the expectation that sequencing depth would affect the degree of clonotype sharing among donors. Naive subsets generally had larger estimated clonotype richness than memory subsets. When several donors were compared, the shared fraction of clonotypes was about 5% for naive CD4, over 3% for naive CD8, 2.3% for memory CD4, and 0.35% to 0.5% for memory CD8. Rarefaction of sorted-subset datasets indicated incomplete sequencing despite the large sequencing depth.

The donors were healthy, HIV-negative adults who had no recently reported acute infections or vaccinations. Only Caucasian adults living in Nashville, Tennessee, USA were represented among the donors. CD4+ T cells were enriched by magnetic negative selection; naive cells were then positively selected on CD45RA, and the negative fraction formed the memory subset. Blood was collected by leukapheresis, and PBMCs were isolated by Ficoll-Histopaque density gradient centrifugation and then cryopreserved in liquid nitrogen vapor phase. Analytical flow cytometry was used to check the purity and quantity of each magnetically sorted T cell population. Each sorted fraction had its genomic DNA isolated and then quantified by UV absorbance on a Nanodrop 2000c. For CDR1 and CDR2, the germline V gene lists SGHTA and FQGNSA. Measured from the cysteine to the phenylalanine, the CDR3 is 16 residues long. Only CDR3 DNA is held: 48 bases, read in frame from base 1. Trimming accounts for 3 bases at V and 7 bases at J, while the number of junction bases matched to no gene is 7.

This clone was seen a single time. Its recognized antigen is unknown. Base qualities are not at hand, and no much larger clone is one base apart. Using the deep immunoSEQ assay, TCR CDR3 regions were amplified from genomic DNA by multiplex PCR. Extracted genomic DNA from each cell subset was spread evenly across all wells of several immunoSEQ 96-well plates, with each plate serving as a replicate. For sorted subsets, about 200 ng genomic DNA, equal to 25,000 to 35,000 T cell genomes, was loaded into each replicate PCR. Purified libraries were quantified with a Qubit 3.0 fluorometer, sized on a Bioanalyzer 2100, and re-quantified with the KAPA Library Quantification kit. A separate single-read 150-cycle Illumina NextSeq 550 flow cell was used to sequence each immunoSEQ 96-well plate. Per the source publication's procedure: The immunoSEQ output contained only junctional sequences without quality scores, so filtering could not match that applied to full-length reads. To assign V/J genes and CDR3, sequences were annotated against IMGT germline references using PyIR, a Python wrapper for IgBLAST v1.9. Reads with weak V/J assignments (E-value above 1e-6), missing CDR3, stop codons, out-of-frame junctions, or ambiguous translated residues were removed. V3J clonotypes were defined as sequences sharing an identical inferred V gene, J gene, and CDR3 amino acid sequence. Percentage overlap between repertoires was calculated by dividing the number of shared unique clonotypes by the size of the smaller repertoire. Three approaches were used to assess repertoire richness: RTK rarefaction, the Chao1 estimator, and Recon v2.1 estimates of unobserved clonotypes. OLGA was used to compute generation probabilities for all TCRbeta clonotypes that the gDNA method yielded from several donors. TCRdb limited this immuneACCESS table to in-frame rearrangements with V and J called. A share of clones is missing; checked studies link under half to unresolved V genes, and the rest is unexplained. That table is the source of V, J and clone size, and D and trimming were worked out from the DNA. This sample lists roughly 2.6 million clones; approximately 92% were detected once. The ten largest clonotypes hold 0.11% to 0.15% of the sample.

This TCR was recovered from a man aged 18 to 35 in good health. The specimen sequenced was naive CD4+ T cells sorted from blood. The cell subset or site label on this specimen signifies: CD45RA+ positively selected. Recombination linked TRBV7-2 to TRBJ2-5; 14 bases in the junction line up with TRBD2. CDR3 reads: CASSFEGLAGEVTQYF. The DNA sequence is as follows: TGTGCCAGCAGCTTCGAGGGACTAGCGGGAGAGGTGACCCAGTACTTC.